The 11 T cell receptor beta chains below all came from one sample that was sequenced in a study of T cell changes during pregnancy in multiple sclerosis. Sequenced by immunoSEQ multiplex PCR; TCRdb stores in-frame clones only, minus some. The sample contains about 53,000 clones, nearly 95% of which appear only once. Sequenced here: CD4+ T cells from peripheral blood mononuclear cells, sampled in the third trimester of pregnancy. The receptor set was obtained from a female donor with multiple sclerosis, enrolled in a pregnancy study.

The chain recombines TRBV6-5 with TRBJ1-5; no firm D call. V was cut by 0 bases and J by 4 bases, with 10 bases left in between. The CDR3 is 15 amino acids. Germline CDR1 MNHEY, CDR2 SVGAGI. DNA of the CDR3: TGTGCCAGCAGTTACTCGAGACAACCGAATCAGCCCCAGCATTTT. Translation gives CASSYSRQPNQPQHF.

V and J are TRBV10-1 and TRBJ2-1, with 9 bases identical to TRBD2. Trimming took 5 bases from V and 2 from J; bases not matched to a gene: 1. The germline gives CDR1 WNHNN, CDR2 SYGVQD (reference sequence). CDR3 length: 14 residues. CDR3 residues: CASSSSGAYNEQFF. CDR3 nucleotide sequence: TGCGCCAGCAGTTCTAGCGGGGCCTACAATGAGCAGTTCTTC.

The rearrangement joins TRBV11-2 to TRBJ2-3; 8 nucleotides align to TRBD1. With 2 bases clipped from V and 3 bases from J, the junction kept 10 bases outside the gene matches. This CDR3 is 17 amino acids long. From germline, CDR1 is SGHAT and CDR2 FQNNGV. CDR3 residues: CASSLIRDRILTDTQYF. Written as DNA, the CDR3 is TGTGCCAGCAGCTTAATAAGGGACAGGATTTTGACAGATACGCAGTATTTT.

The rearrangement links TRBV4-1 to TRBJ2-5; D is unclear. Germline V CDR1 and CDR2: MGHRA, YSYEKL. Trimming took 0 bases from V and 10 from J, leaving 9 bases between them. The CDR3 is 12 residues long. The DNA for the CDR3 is TGCGCCAGCAGCCAAGATGAGGTAGTCCAGTACTTC. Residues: CASSQDEVVQYF.

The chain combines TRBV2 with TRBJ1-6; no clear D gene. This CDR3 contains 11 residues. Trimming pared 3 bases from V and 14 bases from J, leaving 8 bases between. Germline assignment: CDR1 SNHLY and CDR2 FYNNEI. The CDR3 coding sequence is TGTGCCAGCAGTGATTTCCAGTCCCTCCACTTT. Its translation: CASSDFQSLHF.

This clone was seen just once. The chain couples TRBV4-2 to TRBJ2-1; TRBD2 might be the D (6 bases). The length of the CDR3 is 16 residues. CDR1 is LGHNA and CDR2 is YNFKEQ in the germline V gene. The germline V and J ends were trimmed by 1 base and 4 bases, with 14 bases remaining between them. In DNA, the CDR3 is TGTGCCAGCAGCCAAGGAAGGGACTCCAGTTACAATGAGCAGTTCTTC. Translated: CASSQGRDSSYNEQFF.

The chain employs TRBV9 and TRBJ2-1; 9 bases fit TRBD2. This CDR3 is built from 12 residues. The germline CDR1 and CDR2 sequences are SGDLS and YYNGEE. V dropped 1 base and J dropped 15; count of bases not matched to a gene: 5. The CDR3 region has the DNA TGTGCCAGCAGCGTAATTGCGGGGGGGCCGTTCTTC. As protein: CASSVIAGGPFF. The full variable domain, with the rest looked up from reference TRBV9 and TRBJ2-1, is DSGVTQTPKHLITATGQRVTLRCSPRSGDLSVYWYQQSLDQGLQFLIQYYNGEERAKGNILERFSAQQFPDLHSELNLSSLELGDSALYFCASSVIAGGPFFGPGTRLTVL.

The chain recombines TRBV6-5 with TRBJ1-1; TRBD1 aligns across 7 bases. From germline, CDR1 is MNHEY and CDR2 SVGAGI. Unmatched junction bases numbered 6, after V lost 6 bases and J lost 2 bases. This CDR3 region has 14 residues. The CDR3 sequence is CASSFNRGNTEAFF. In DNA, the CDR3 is TGTGCCAGCAGCTTCAACAGGGGTAACACTGAAGCTTTCTTT.

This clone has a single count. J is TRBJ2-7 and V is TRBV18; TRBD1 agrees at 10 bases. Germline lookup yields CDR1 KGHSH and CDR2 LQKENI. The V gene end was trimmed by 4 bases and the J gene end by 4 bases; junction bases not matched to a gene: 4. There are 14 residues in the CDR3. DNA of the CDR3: TGTGCCAGCTCACGAGCGGACAGGGGGTACGAGCAGTACTTC. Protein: CASSRADRGYEQYF. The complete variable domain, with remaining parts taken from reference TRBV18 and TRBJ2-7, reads NAGVMQNPRHLVRRRGQEARLRCSPMKGHSHVYWYRQLPEEGLKFMVYLQKENIIDESGMPKERFSAEFPKEGPSILRIQQVVRGDSAAYFCASSRADRGYEQYFGPGTRLTVT.

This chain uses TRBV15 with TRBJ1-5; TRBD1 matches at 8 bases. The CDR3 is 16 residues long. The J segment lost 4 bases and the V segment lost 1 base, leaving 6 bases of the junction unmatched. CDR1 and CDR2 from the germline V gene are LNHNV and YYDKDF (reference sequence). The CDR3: CATSRAGDRTNQPQHF. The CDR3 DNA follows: TGTGCCACCAGCAGAGCAGGGGACAGGACTAATCAGCCCCAGCATTTT.

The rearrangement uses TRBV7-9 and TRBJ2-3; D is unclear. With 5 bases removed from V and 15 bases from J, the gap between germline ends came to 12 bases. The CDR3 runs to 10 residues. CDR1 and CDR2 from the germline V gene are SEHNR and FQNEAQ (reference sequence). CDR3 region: CASSPRVEYF. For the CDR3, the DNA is TGTGCCAGCAGCCCACGGGTCGAATATTTT.